A selection of T cell receptor beta chains follows, all from one sample in a study of blood T cell repertoires in COVID-19. Method: immunoSEQ multiplex PCR; TCRdb's copy keeps in-frame clones and lacks some. In the table there are approximately 230,000 clones, about 91% of which are singletons. Sequenced: peripheral blood. Receptors were obtained from a woman in her thirties with COVID-19, enrolled during active disease. The CDR3 runs from the conserved cysteine through the conserved F or W. A D gene is named only where the DNA matches it firmly. Not every row has a clone size; where given, it reads once, few, many or a size class.

abundance	d_gene	v_gene	j_gene	CDR3nt	CDR3aa
-	TRBD2	TRBV28	TRBJ2-1	TGTGCCAGCAGTTTGATTACTAGCGGGGGATACAATGAGCAGTTCTTC	CASSLITSGGYNEQFF
few	TRBD2	TRBV5-1	TRBJ2-2	TGCGCCAGCAGCACCTACGGGACTAGCGGGTCCGGGGAGCTGTTTTTT	CASSTYGTSGSGELFF
-	TRBD1	TRBV2	TRBJ2-7	TGTGCCAGCAGGGGGACAGGGATCTACGAGCAGTACTTC	CASRGTGIYEQYF
-	TRBD1	TRBV10-2	TRBJ1-6	TGCGCCAGCAGGGACCGACAGGGTCTTGATAATTCACCCCTCCACTTT	CASRDRQGLDNSPLHF
once	-	TRBV4-3	TRBJ1-5	TGCGCCAGCAGCCAAGAGTGGGGGGGCGGCCAGCCCCAGCATTTT	CASSQEWGGGQPQHF
-	-	TRBV6-2/TRBV6-3	TRBJ1-2	TGTGCCAGCAGTTACTTTAAACGAAATCTACATGGCTACACCTTC	CASSYFKRNLHGYTF
few	-	TRBV5-8	TRBJ2-1	TGTGCCAGCAGCTTGGGGCAGGGCTCCTACAATGAGCAGTTCTTC	CASSLGQGSYNEQFF
-	TRBD1	TRBV4-2	TRBJ2-5	TGTGCCAGCAGCCGCACAGGGGCCCAAGAGACCCAGTACTTC	CASSRTGAQETQYF
few	TRBD2	TRBV11-3	TRBJ2-3	TGTGCCAGCAGCTTAGAAGCGGGAGGAGATACGCAGTATTTT	CASSLEAGGDTQYF
-	-	TRBV27	TRBJ2-5	TGTGCCAGCAGCTCGGGGATATGGGAGACCCAGTACTTC	CASSSGIWETQYF
few	-	TRBV28	TRBJ2-2	TGTGCCAGCAGTACCCCTGCAGGGGTGGGCGGGGAGCTGTTTTTT	CASSTPAGVGGELFF
once	-	TRBV5-5	TRBJ1-3	TGTGCCAGCAGCTTGGTAGACTCCCTGGACACCATATATTTT	CASSLVDSLDTIYF
few	-	TRBV28	TRBJ2-7	TGTGCCAGCAGTTTATACAGGAGTACCTACGAGCAGTACTTC	CASSLYRSTYEQYF
-	-	TRBV29-1	TRBJ2-2	TGCAGCGTTACAGGGCCCTCGAACACCGGGGAGCTGTTTTTT	CSVTGPSNTGELFF
-	-	TRBV21-1	TRBJ2-3	TGTGCCAGCAGCAAAGCGCTAGGCGCTAGCGGGAGGGATACGCAGTATTTT	CASSKALGASGRDTQYF
-	TRBD2	TRBV7-2	TRBJ2-3	TGTGCCAGCAGCTCCCGGAGCGGGGGCCGAGATACGCAGTATTTT	CASSSRSGGRDTQYF
-	-	TRBV7-9	TRBJ2-1	TGTGCCAGCAGTTCACAGGGTGACCGAATTTACAATGAGCAGTTCTTC	CASSSQGDRIYNEQFF
once	-	TRBV11-2	TRBJ1-6	TGTGCCAGCAGCTTAGTACGGGGGAATAATTCGCCCCTCCACTTT	CASSLVRGNNSPLHF
few	TRBD1	TRBV19	TRBJ2-5	TGTGCCAGTAGTACTACCCGACGTCAGGGGGCTTTTGAGACCCAGTACTTC	CASSTTRRQGAFETQYF
-	-	TRBV6-5	TRBJ2-2	TGTGCCAGCAGTTACTCAGAAGGGGTCGGTACCGGGGAGCTGTTTTTT	CASSYSEGVGTGELFF
-	TRBD1	TRBV13	TRBJ1-1	TGTGCCAGCAGCAAGAACAGGGGTAGGGGCACTGAAGCTTTCTTT	CASSKNRGRGTEAFF
-	TRBD1	TRBV2	TRBJ1-5	TGTGCCAGCGGTCCCCCGGGACAGGGCTATCAGCCCCAGCATTTT	CASGPPGQGYQPQHF
-	-	TRBV6-2/TRBV6-3	TRBJ1-4	TGTGCCAGCAGTGGGACTGAGCGGGAAAAACTGTTTTTT	CASSGTEREKLFF
-	TRBD1	TRBV5-1	TRBJ2-2	TGCGCCAGCAGCTTGTCCGGGACAGAGAACACCGGGGAGCTGTTTTTT	CASSLSGTENTGELFF
-	TRBD2	TRBV5-4	TRBJ2-1	TGTGCCAGCAGCCCGAGCGGGAAACTCTCCAATGAGCAGTTCTTC	CASSPSGKLSNEQFF
-	TRBD1	TRBV7-2	TRBJ1-2	TGTGCCAGCAGCCCGCAGGGGGATGGCTATGGCTACACCTTC	CASSPQGDGYGYTF
few	-	TRBV3-1/TRBV3-2	TRBJ2-7	TGTGCCAGCAGCCAGGTAGGGAGTCCGCTCCCCTCCTACGAGCAGTACTTC	CASSQVGSPLPSYEQYF
many	-	TRBV6-1	TRBJ1-1	TGTGCCAGCAGTGAATCACCTGAGATGATGAACACTGAAGCTTTCTTT	CASSESPEMMNTEAFF
-	TRBD1	TRBV2	TRBJ1-3	TGTGCCAGCAGTACGGACAGGGGAATGCCTTCCTTGGATTTT	CASSTDRGMPSLDF
-	TRBD1	TRBV15	TRBJ1-6	TGTGCCACCAGCAGGGGACCCTACAGGGGAGGTAATTCACCCCTCCACTTT	CATSRGPYRGGNSPLHF
-	-	TRBV6-2/TRBV6-3	TRBJ2-3	TGTGCCAGCAGTTACTCAACTCAACCTTCCTTCCGCACAGATACGCAGTATTTT	CASSYSTQPSFRTDTQYF
-	-	TRBV4-3	TRBJ2-3	TGCGCCAGCAGCCAAGCGGTAGACTGGAGCACAGATACGCAGTATTTT	CASSQAVDWSTDTQYF
-	TRBD2	TRBV10-3	TRBJ2-2	TGTGCCATCAGTGTGACTAGCCCCGGGGAGCTGTTTTTT	CAISVTSPGELFF
once	-	TRBV6-5	TRBJ2-2	TGTGCCAGCAGCGCTAGACGGGTGGAGACCGGGGAGCTGTTTTTT	CASSARRVETGELFF
-	-	TRBV28	TRBJ1-1	TGTGCCAGCAGTTTATATGGGGGGGCAGGGACTGAAGCTTTCTTT	CASSLYGGAGTEAFF
-	TRBD2	TRBV9	TRBJ2-1	TGTGCCAGCAGCGTAGTTGGCGGGGGGGCTCCTCTAAGCTCCTACAATGAGCAGTTCTTC	CASSVVGGGAPLSSYNEQFF
-	-	TRBV5-6	TRBJ1-5	TGTGCCAGCAGCTTTTCTGGGGGGGGGCCCCAGCATTTT	CASSFSGGGPQHF
-	TRBD1	TRBV6-6	TRBJ1-2	TGTGCCAGCAGTTACCGGGACAGGCCACACTATGGCTACACCTTC	CASSYRDRPHYGYTF
-	TRBD1	TRBV9	TRBJ1-2	TGTGCCAGCAGCCCCCGGACAGGGATAAGCTATGGCTACACCTTC	CASSPRTGISYGYTF
-	-	TRBV5-1	TRBJ1-2	TGCGCCAGCAGCTTGGAAGCACGCCAGCTAAGCGGGGGCTACACCTTC	CASSLEARQLSGGYTF
-	-	TRBV6-2/TRBV6-3	TRBJ2-1	TGTGCCAGCAGTTACGACAGGAGATACAATGAGCAGTTCTTC	CASSYDRRYNEQFF
-	-	TRBV4-1	TRBJ2-1	TGCGCCAGCAGCCAAGATAGTTCGGCAGGGCGTTACAATGAGCAGTTCTTC	CASSQDSSAGRYNEQFF
-	-	TRBV5-4	TRBJ2-7	TGTGCCAGCAGCTTCTCGCCTAGCAGCACCTACGAGCAGTACTTC	CASSFSPSSTYEQYF
once	TRBD2	TRBV3-1/TRBV3-2	TRBJ2-2	TGTGCCAGCAGCCAAGCGCCGGGACTAGCGGGTGAACCCGGGGAGCTGTTTTTT	CASSQAPGLAGEPGELFF
-	TRBD1	TRBV18	TRBJ2-6	TGTGCCAGCTCACCCCAAGGACAGGGCTCTGGGGCCAACGTCCTGACTTTC	CASSPQGQGSGANVLTF
-	TRBD1	TRBV19	TRBJ1-4	TGTGCCAGTAGTCCACGGACAGGAGGTAATGAAAAACTGTTTTTT	CASSPRTGGNEKLFF
-	-	TRBV7-8	TRBJ2-7	TGTGCCAGCCTTCCACAGGGTCTAATCGCCGAGCAGTACTTC	CASLPQGLIAEQYF
-	-	TRBV15	TRBJ1-1	TGTGCCACGAGAGGGGAGGGGAATACTGAAGCTTTCTTT	CATRGEGNTEAFF
-	-	TRBV27	TRBJ2-7	TGTGCCAGCATACCCCCCGGCGAAGTTGATTGTCATACGGGCGAGCAGTACTTC	CASIPPGEVDCHTGEQYF
-	-	TRBV6-5	TRBJ2-5	TGTGCCAGCAGTTACTCGCTCCGGGATGAAGAGACCCAGTACTTC	CASSYSLRDEETQYF
-	-	TRBV6-2/TRBV6-3	TRBJ2-1	TGTGCCAGCAGTTCGACAAGGGGCTCCTACAATGAGCAGTTCTTC	CASSSTRGSYNEQFF
once	TRBD1	TRBV29-1	TRBJ2-1	TGCAGCGTTGGTGGGACAGCAACTAATGAGCAGTTCTTC	CSVGGTATNEQFF
-	-	TRBV2	TRBJ1-2	TGTGCCAGCAGGCCCACAGGGCTTGGTAGCTACACCTTC	CASRPTGLGSYTF